This T cell receptor (beta chain) was identified during a study of Ad26.COV2.S vaccination and SARS-CoV-2 variants. Notes on the study in general: The TCR-based breadth and depth measures might underestimate overall T cell responses. The study found higher spike-specific TCR breadth in vaccine than placebo recipients. There was reportedly substantial breadth in spike-specific CD8+ and CD4+ T cell responses after vaccination.

Per germline, CDR1 LNHDA and CDR2 SQIVND (reference sequence). CDR3 length equals 12 residues. Trimming removed 3 bases at V and 7 bases at J, with 10 bases between. Data came from immunoSEQ multiplex PCR; TCRdb stores just in-frame clones and leaves some out. This table holds 380,000 or so clones, 83% found once. Treatment specified: around 19 received Ad26.COV2.S at low or high dose, single or two shots; several received placebo; per-sample allocation not given. Samples came from day 63 after the first vaccine or placebo injection. Ad26.COV2.S expressed prefusion-stabilized spike from the original Wuhan strain. On this clone itself: Antigen: not known.

The specimen comprised peripheral blood, sampled in a trial of Ad26.COV2.S vaccine versus placebo. This receptor was identified in a person aged 18-60 years who received the Ad26.COV2.S COVID-19 vaccine or a placebo. The rearrangement uses TRBV19 and TRBJ2-7; no reliable D call. Here the CDR3 DNA reads TGTGCCAGTAGTATGGGTTGGGGTGAGCAGTACTTC. Its protein product is CASSMGWGEQYF.